The following is a TCR beta chain sequence with its context. Its target is not known. Other DNA sequences within the sample encode an identical CDR3. These data belong to a study of T cell responses to AZD1222 COVID-19 vaccine. For the study at large: Second-dose timings of about 4 or about 12 weeks were pooled.

The CDR3 spans 13 residues. CDR1 is MNHNS and CDR2 is SASEGT in the germline V gene. V lost 1 base and J lost 2, with 4 bases in between. Regarding the study as a whole: None of the repertoires were sampled until the peak T cell response had passed. Just a handful of people given AZD1222 tested seropositive at baseline. Donors skewed white British and female; clonal diversity was possibly underestimated.

Libraries were prepared by immunoSEQ multiplex PCR; TCRdb keeps only in-frame clonotypes and omits some of them. The data contain about 120,000 clones, around nine tenths of them singletons. The rearrangement links TRBV6-1 to TRBJ2-3, with D uncertain. The clonotype originates from an adult in good health. The sequencing used peripheral blood, collected on day 0 of AZD1222 vaccination. The CDR3: CASSEVYTDTQYF. The CDR3 nucleotides are TGTGCCAGCAGTGAAGTATACACAGATACGCAGTATTTT.